A selection of T cell receptor beta chains follows, all from one sample in a study of CD8 T cells in Susac syndrome. Via MiXCR, TCRdb re-called the immunoSEQ multiplex PCR reads, giving one row per CDR3 protein. This table has over 150,000 distinct CDR3 sequences, roughly 94% appearing once. The sample comprised CD4+ T cells from PBMCs. These receptor sequences come from a human donor with Susac syndrome. Each CDR3 is given with its conserved first and last residue. Each record gives: clone size, CDR3 length, J gene, D gene, V gene, CDR3 DNA, CDR3 protein. D genes are given only for firm matches. Clone size is given for some rows only: seen once, a few or many times, or a class if the clone is expanded.

once,14,TRBJ1-1,TRBD1,TRBV12-3/TRBV12-4,TGTGCCAGCAGTCGGGACAGGAGATACACTGAAGCTTTCTTT,CASSRDRRYTEAFF
NA,15,TRBJ2-3,TRBD2,TRBV6-5,TGTGCCAGCAGTATAGCGGGATATGGCTCAGATACGCAGTATTTT,CASSIAGYGSDTQYF
NA,12,TRBJ2-4,NA,TRBV3-1,TGTGCCAGCAGCCAAGATGGGTGGCTTCAGTACTTC,CASSQDGWLQYF
few,11,TRBJ2-7,NA,TRBV2,TGTGCCAGCAGTGTTTTCGGCGAGCAGTACTTC,CASSVFGEQYF
NA,11,TRBJ2-5,NA,TRBV20-1,TGCAGTGCTAGCGGTGACGGGCCCCAGTACTTC,CSASGDGPQYF
NA,15,TRBJ2-1,TRBD1,TRBV5-1,TGCGCCAGCAGCCAGGAGGACAGGGCCTACAATGAGCAGTTCTTC,CASSQEDRAYNEQFF
once,16,TRBJ2-7,TRBD2,TRBV10-3,TGTGCCATCAGTGAGTCGATTCTAGCGGAGTTCTACGAGCAGTACTTC,CAISESILAEFYEQYF
NA,13,TRBJ1-2,NA,TRBV30,TGTGCCTGGAGTGGTACAGGGCTGTATGGCTACACCTTC,CAWSGTGLYGYTF
NA,15,TRBJ2-1,TRBD2,TRBV7-2,TGTGCCAGCAGCTGGAAGCGGGAACCAGGCCATGAGCAGTTCTTC,CASSWKREPGHEQFF
NA,16,TRBJ2-2,NA,TRBV18,TGTGCCAGCTCACCACCGTTAGCGGCGAACACCGGGGAGCTGTTTTTT,CASSPPLAANTGELFF
NA,14,TRBJ2-3,NA,TRBV4-2,TGTGCCAGCAGCCAGGGGCGGCCCACAGATACGCAGTATTTT,CASSQGRPTDTQYF
NA,13,TRBJ2-3,NA,TRBV2,TGTGCCGGGACCGGGCCCCGGGCGGATACGCAGTATTTT,CAGTGPRADTQYF
NA,14,TRBJ1-6,TRBD1,TRBV3-1,TGTGCCAGCAGCCACGACAGGGTAAATTCACCCCTCCACTTT,CASSHDRVNSPLHF
NA,11,TRBJ2-3,NA,TRBV14,TGTGCCAGCAGCCATTCAGATACGCAGTATTTT,CASSHSDTQYF
NA,12,TRBJ1-2,NA,TRBV28,TGTGCCAGCAGTTCAATGCGGAATGGCTACACCTTC,CASSSMRNGYTF
NA,16,TRBJ2-7,NA,TRBV7-2,TGTGCCAGCAGCTTAGTGGGGGACTTAAAGACCTACGAGCAGTACTTC,CASSLVGDLKTYEQYF
NA,14,TRBJ2-7,NA,TRBV19,TGTGCCAGTAGTCCGGGACAAACAACCTACGAGCAGTACTTC,CASSPGQTTYEQYF
NA,15,TRBJ2-3,TRBD2,TRBV29-1,TGCAGCGTTGGTTTTAGCGGGAGCCGCACAGATACGCAGTATTTT,CSVGFSGSRTDTQYF
NA,13,TRBJ2-7,NA,TRBV3-1,TGTGCCAGCAGCCGGGACGTCCTCTACGAGCAGTACTTC,CASSRDVLYEQYF
once,15,TRBJ1-2,NA,TRBV30,TGTGCCTGTTCTGATGCCGGGACGGGCAGCTATGGCTACACCTTC,CACSDAGTGSYGYTF
NA,14,TRBJ2-7,TRBD1,TRBV7-9,TGTGCCAGTGATCCGGGACAGGGTTCCTACGAGCAGTACTTC,CASDPGQGSYEQYF
NA,17,TRBJ2-6,TRBD2,TRBV2,TGTGCCAGCAGTGATGTACTAGCGGTCTCTGGGGCCAACGTCCTGACTTTC,CASSDVLAVSGANVLTF
NA,14,TRBJ1-6,NA,TRBV2,TGTGCCAGCAGTGAATCCGGGAGGAATTCACCCCTCCACTTT,CASSESGRNSPLHF
NA,17,TRBJ2-4,TRBD1,TRBV4-1,TGCGCCAGCAGCCAAGATCGGGACAGGGAGAGGAGAAACATTCAGTACTTC,CASSQDRDRERRNIQYF
NA,14,TRBJ2-1,NA,TRBV20-1,TGCAGTGCTAGAGATCCGCGGGGAAACAATGAGCAGTTCTTC,CSARDPRGNNEQFF
NA,13,TRBJ2-5,NA,TRBV14,TGTGCCAGCAGCCAATGGGGGGCTCAGACCCAGTACTTC,CASSQWGAQTQYF
few,15,TRBJ2-7,NA,TRBV14,TGTGCCAGCAGCCTGGGAAAGGGGGGGTCGAGGGAGCAGTACTTC,CASSLGKGGSREQYF
NA,14,TRBJ1-4,NA,TRBV9,TGTGCCAGCAGCGCGCCGCACGCTAGGGAAAAACTGTTTTTT,CASSAPHAREKLFF
NA,17,TRBJ1-1,NA,TRBV1,TGCACCAGCAGCCAAGACGCGAGGTCCAGCCCGAACACTGAAGCTTTCTTT,CTSSQDARSSPNTEAFF